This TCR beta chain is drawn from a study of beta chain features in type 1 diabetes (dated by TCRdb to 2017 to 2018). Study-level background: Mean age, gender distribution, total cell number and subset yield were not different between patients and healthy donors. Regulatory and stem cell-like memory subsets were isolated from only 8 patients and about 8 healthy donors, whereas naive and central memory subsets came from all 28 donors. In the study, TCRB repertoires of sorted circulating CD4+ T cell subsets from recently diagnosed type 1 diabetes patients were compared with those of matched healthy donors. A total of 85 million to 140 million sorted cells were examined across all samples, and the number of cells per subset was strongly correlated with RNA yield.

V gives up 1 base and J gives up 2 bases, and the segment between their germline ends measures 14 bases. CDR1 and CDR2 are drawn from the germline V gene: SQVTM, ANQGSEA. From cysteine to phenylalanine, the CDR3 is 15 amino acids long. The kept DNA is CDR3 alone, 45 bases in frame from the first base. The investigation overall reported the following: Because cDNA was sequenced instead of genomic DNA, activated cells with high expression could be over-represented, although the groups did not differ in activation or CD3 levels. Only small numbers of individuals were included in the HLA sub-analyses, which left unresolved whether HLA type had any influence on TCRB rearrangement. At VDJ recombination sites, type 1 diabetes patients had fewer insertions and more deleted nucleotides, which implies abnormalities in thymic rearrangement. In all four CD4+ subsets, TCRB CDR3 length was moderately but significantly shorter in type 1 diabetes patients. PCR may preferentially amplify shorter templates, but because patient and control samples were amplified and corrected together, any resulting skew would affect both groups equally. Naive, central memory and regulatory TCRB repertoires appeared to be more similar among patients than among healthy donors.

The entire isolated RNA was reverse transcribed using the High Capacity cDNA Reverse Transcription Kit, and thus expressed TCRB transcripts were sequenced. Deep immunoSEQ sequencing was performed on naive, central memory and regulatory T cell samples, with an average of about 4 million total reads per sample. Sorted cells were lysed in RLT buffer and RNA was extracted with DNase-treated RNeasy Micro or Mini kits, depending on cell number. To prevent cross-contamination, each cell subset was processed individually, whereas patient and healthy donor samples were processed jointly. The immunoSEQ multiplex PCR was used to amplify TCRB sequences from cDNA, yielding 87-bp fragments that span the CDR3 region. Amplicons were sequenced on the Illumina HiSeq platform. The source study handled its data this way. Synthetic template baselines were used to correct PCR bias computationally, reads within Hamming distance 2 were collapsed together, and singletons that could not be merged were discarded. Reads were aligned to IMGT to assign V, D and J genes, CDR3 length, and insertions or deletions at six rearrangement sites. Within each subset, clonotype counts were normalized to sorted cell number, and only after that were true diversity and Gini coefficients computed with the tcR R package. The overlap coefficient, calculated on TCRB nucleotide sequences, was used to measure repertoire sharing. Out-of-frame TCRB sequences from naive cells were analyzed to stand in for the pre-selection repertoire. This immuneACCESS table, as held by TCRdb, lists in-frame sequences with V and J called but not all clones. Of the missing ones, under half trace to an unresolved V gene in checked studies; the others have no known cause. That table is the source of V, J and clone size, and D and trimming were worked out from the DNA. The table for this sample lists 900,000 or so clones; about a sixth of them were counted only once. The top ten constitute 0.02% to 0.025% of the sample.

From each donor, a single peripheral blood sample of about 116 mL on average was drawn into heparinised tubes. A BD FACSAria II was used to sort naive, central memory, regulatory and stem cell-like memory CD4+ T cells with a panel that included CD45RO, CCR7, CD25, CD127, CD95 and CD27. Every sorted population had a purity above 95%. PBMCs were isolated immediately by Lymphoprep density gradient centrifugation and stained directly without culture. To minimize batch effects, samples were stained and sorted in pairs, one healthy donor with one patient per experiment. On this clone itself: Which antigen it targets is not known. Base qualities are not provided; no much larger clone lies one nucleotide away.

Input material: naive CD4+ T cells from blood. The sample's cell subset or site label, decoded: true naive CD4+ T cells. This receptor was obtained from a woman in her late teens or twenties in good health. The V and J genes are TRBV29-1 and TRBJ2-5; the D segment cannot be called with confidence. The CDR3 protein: CSVEAPGRRQETQYF. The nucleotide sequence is TGCAGCGTTGAAGCCCCGGGCCGCAGACAAGAGACCCAGTACTTC.